One and the same sample provided the 30 T cell receptor beta chains below, sequenced in a study of CD8 T cells in ankylosing spondylitis. MiXCR, run by TCRdb on the 5' RACE reads, gives a single entry per CDR3 protein. Seen here are about 540,000 distinct CDR3 sequences, roughly 13% observed once, and the top ten hold about 6.5%. Antigen specificity for these receptors is unknown. Study-wide results and limits: Among TCR beta sequences, a motif of roughly 8 highly homologous variants appeared characteristic of ankylosing spondylitis blood.

What was sequenced was blood, either unsorted or a sorted T cell fraction (not recorded which). The source of these receptors is a male donor with ankylosing spondylitis.

Notes on this clonotype: The CDR3 ends on some other residue instead of the conserved phenylalanine or tryptophan, so this is likely a read error. The CDR3 region has the DNA TGTGCCAGCAGCTTTTCAGGCGGGATCGACTATGGCTACACCTGC. As protein: CASSFSGGIDYGYTC. The chain is built from TRBV11-2 and TRBJ1-2, with D unclear. The CDR3 has 15 amino acids. The V gene's germline CDR1 is SGHAT and CDR2 FQNNGV. Trimming pared 3 bases from V and 3 bases from J, leaving 14 bases between.

The chain carries TRBV30 and TRBJ2-7, with a possible D match to TRBD1 (6 bases). Germline CDR1 is GTSNPN and CDR2 is SVGIG (reference sequence). Between the trimmed V and J ends, which lost 5 bases and 6 bases, there was a span of 11 bases. The CDR3 consists of 11 residues. The chain's CDR3 is CAWAQGPEQYV. The CDR3 DNA reads TGTGCCTGGGCACAGGGCCCCGAGCAGTACGTC.

This clonotype was found many times. CDR3 sequence: CASSHGDSNQPQHF. The CDR3 nucleotides read TGTGCCAGCAGCCATGGGGATAGCAATCAGCCCCAGCATTTT. V is TRBV7-2 and J is TRBJ1-5; no clear D gene. CDR3 size: 14 residues. The germline gives CDR1 SGHTA, CDR2 FQGNSA. Trimming shortened V by 5 bases and J by 0 bases, and 8 bases separated the two germline ends. The full variable domain, in which reference TRBV7-2 and TRBJ1-5 provide the parts outside the CDR3, is GAGVSQSPSNKVTEKGKDVELRCDPISGHTALYWYRQSLGQGLEFLIYFQGNSAPDKSGLPSDRFSAERTGGSVSTLTIQRTQQEDSAVYLCASSHGDSNQPQHFGDGTRLSIL.

Note on this clonotype: This may come from a read error, since a much larger clone is one base off. The V and J genes are TRBV3-1 and TRBJ1-4; TRBD1 is a possible D gene (5 bases). Trimming removed 1 base at V and 8 bases at J, with 14 bases between. The CDR3 covers 15 residues. Germline V lookup: CDR1 LGHDT, CDR2 YNNKEL (reference sequence). This chain's CDR3 is CASSQVPQGREKLFF. CDR3 nucleotides: TGTGCCAGCAGCCAAGTGCCGCAGGGTCGGGAAAAACTGTTTTTT.

This clonotype was detected a few times. This sequence joins TRBV5-6 and TRBJ2-7; D call uncertain. The CDR3 is 14 residues long. Germline CDR1 and CDR2: SGHDT and YYEEEE. The V gene lost 0 bases and the J gene lost 12 bases, with 19 bases spanning the gap. This CDR3 is CASSLAAVNRGGYF. Here the CDR3 DNA reads TGTGCCAGCAGCTTGGCGGCAGTCAACCGTGGTGGGTACTTC.

In this sample, this clonotype turned up a few times. The chain uses TRBV11-2 and TRBJ2-7, with a weak D call TRBD2 (6 bases). This CDR3 contains 14 residues. The ends were cut back, 5 bases at V and 2 bases at J, with 13 bases in the middle. In germline, CDR1 is SGHAT, CDR2 FQNNGV. The CDR3 DNA sequence: TGTGCCAGCAGCCCTGGACTAACCGCCTACGAGCAGTACGTC. It encodes CASSPGLTAYEQYV.

This clonotype has at least ten counts. The J gene is TRBJ1-2, the V gene TRBV7-8; D gene unclear. Germline V gene lookup returns CDR1 SGHVS and CDR2 FQNEAQ. This CDR3 has 16 residues. Deletions cut 5 bases from V and 1 base from J, with 17 bases between. CDR3 amino acids: CASSIRPSGFNYGYTF. DNA of the CDR3: TGTGCCAGCAGCATACGACCCTCCGGATTTAACTATGGCTACACCTTC.

The V and J genes are TRBV6-2 or TRBV6-3 and TRBJ2-7; D is tentatively TRBD1 or TRBD2 (5 bases each). This CDR3 is 12 amino acids long. Germline CDR1 is MNHEY and CDR2 is SVGEGT. V was shortened by 8 bases and J by 2 bases, with 10 bases between the two germline ends. CDR3 residues: CASRDPTYEQYF. As DNA, the CDR3 is TGTGCCAGCCGGGACCCCACCTACGAGCAGTACTTC.

This sequence joins TRBV25-1 and TRBJ2-7; D is unclear. The germline CDR1 and CDR2 sequences are MGHDK and SYGVNS. V was cut by 5 bases and J by 3 bases, with 11 bases left in between. The CDR3 consists of 13 residues. CDR3 amino acids: CASSPLEIYEQYF. CDR3 in DNA: TGTGCCAGCAGTCCCCTGGAAATCTACGAGCAGTACTTC.

The gene calls are TRBV5-1 and TRBJ1-1; no definite D call. The CDR3 sequence is 14 residues long. Trimming took off 0 bases at V and 1 base at J, with 7 bases between the two ends. Germline V gives CDR1 SGHRS, CDR2 YFSETQ. In nucleotides, the CDR3 is TGCGCCAGCAGCTTGGACGGATGGAACACTGAAGCTTTCTTT. Translation: CASSLDGWNTEAFF.

This clonotype was counted between two and nine times. The chain is built from TRBV19 and TRBJ2-1; TRBD1 aligns across 7 bases. This CDR3 comprises 15 residues. Per germline, CDR1 LNHDA and CDR2 SQIVND (reference sequence). The J segment lost 3 bases and the V segment lost 5 bases, leaving 7 bases of the junction unmatched. CDR3 in amino acids: CASSFDREGYNEQFF. DNA for the CDR3: TGTGCCAGTAGTTTTGACAGGGAAGGCTACAATGAGCAGTTCTTC.

This chain connects TRBV5-1 to TRBJ2-2; no clear D. Germline assignment: CDR1 SGHRS and CDR2 YFSETQ. This CDR3 contains 12 residues. Trimming removed 3 bases from V and 5 bases from J, with 5 bases in between. For the CDR3, the DNA is TGCGCCAGCAGCTCGATAACCGGGGAGCTGTTTTTT. It yields the protein CASSSITGELFF.

This clonotype was seen only a few times. The chain couples TRBV2 to TRBJ1-1, with D unresolved. The CDR3 covers 12 residues. Germline loops: CDR1 SNHLY, CDR2 FYNNEI. Trimming stripped 6 bases from V and 1 base from J, with 6 bases between. The DNA of the CDR3 is TGTGCCAGCAGCGGGCCGAACACTGAAGCTTTCTTT. It is translated as CASSGPNTEAFF.

This clonotype has a count of ten or more. The J gene is TRBJ2-1, the V gene TRBV5-1; weak D call: TRBD1 (8 bases). The CDR3 loop spans 18 amino acids. Trimming cost V 3 bases and J 0 bases, with 19 bases left between them. Germline loops: CDR1 SGHRS, CDR2 YFSETQ. The CDR3 nucleotides read TGCGCCAGCAGCTCAGACAGGGGAGGGATGAGCTCCTACAATGAGCAGTTCTTC. Encoded protein: CASSSDRGGMSSYNEQFF.

J is TRBJ2-1 and V is TRBV10-2; no reliable D call. With 4 bases removed from V and 6 bases from J, the gap between germline ends came to 13 bases. CDR1 is WSHSY and CDR2 is SAAADI in the germline V gene. The CDR3 sequence is 14 residues long. The CDR3 DNA reads TGCGCCAGCAGTGGGGCAACAAGAGGCAATGAGCAGTTCTTC. As protein: CASSGATRGNEQFF.

The sample holds a few counts of this clonotype. This chain joins TRBV5-1 and TRBJ1-2; D is possibly TRBD1 (5 bases). The CDR3 consists of 12 residues. Deletions cut 5 bases from V and 8 bases from J, with 13 bases between. Germline V gene lookup returns CDR1 SGHRS and CDR2 YFSETQ. The CDR3 sequence is CASSGGEVGYTF. The DNA for the CDR3 is TGCGCCAGCAGTGGAGGGGAGGTCGGCTACACCTTC.

The sample holds many counts of this clonotype. The chain is built from TRBV4-1 and TRBJ1-2; tentative D call: TRBD1 (5 bases). Trimming pared 1 base from V and 6 bases from J, leaving 12 bases between. The CDR3 spans 14 residues. The germline CDR1 and CDR2 sequences are MGHRA and YSYEKL. CDR3 sequence reads: CASSQARTSDGYTF. CDR3 sequence (DNA): TGCGCCAGCAGCCAAGCGAGGACAAGTGATGGCTACACCTTC.

CDR3 residues: CASSLVSGTGGYEQYF. CDR3 coding DNA: TGTGCCAGCAGCTTAGTCAGCGGAACAGGCGGCTACGAGCAGTACTTC. The genes are TRBV7-9 and TRBJ2-7; D possibly matches TRBD1 or TRBD2 (5 bases each). Trimming removed 1 base at V and 3 bases at J, with 16 bases between. Germline CDR1 and CDR2: SEHNR and FQNEAQ (reference sequence). The CDR3 is 16 residues long.

This clonotype has only a few counts. The chain has TRBV5-1 and TRBJ2-2; D is undetermined. The V gene lost 6 bases and the J gene lost 0 bases, with 9 bases spanning the gap. The germline V gene has CDR1 SGHRS and CDR2 YFSETQ. The CDR3 runs to 14 residues. CDR3 sequence (DNA): TGCGCCAGCACAGGCAGGACGAACACCGGGGAGCTGTTTTTT. It yields the protein CASTGRTNTGELFF. The complete variable domain, with remaining parts taken from reference TRBV5-1 and TRBJ2-2, reads KAGVTQTPRYLIKTRGQQVTLSCSPISGHRSVSWYQQTPGQGLQFLFEYFSETQRNKGNFPGRFSGRQFSNSRSEMNVSTLELGDSALYLCASTGRTNTGELFFGEGSRLTVL.

This clonotype came up a few times. The J gene is TRBJ2-1, the V gene TRBV29-1, with 8 bases aligning to TRBD1. This CDR3 comprises 13 residues. The junction had 5 bases not matched to a gene; V was cut back by 7 bases and J by 3 bases. Germline CDR1 and CDR2: SQVTM and ANQGSEA. The CDR3 loop is CSGHGQGYNEQFF. Written as DNA, the CDR3 is TGCAGCGGTCATGGACAGGGCTACAATGAGCAGTTCTTC.

This clonotype was found a few times. This chain joins TRBV27 and TRBJ2-2, with no clear D. This CDR3 is 14 amino acids long. V shed 0 bases and J shed 7 bases, with 9 bases lying between them. The germline CDR1 and CDR2 sequences are MNHEY and SMNVEV (reference sequence). Here the CDR3 reads CASSLSLFSGELFF. CDR3 DNA sequence: TGTGCCAGCAGTTTATCCTTGTTTAGCGGGGAGCTGTTTTTT.

The gene calls are TRBV12-3 or TRBV12-4 and TRBJ2-1; tentatively, D is TRBD2 (5 bases). V was clipped by 0 bases and J by 9 bases, with 12 bases between them. The CDR3 totals 14 residues. For the CDR3, the DNA is TGTGCCAGCAGTTTAGCGGAGGACGTGGGTGAGCAGTTCTTC. It encodes CASSLAEDVGEQFF.

The CDR3 spells CASSHREGLQETQYF. The CDR3 DNA follows: TGTGCCAGCAGCCATAGGGAGGGCCTTCAAGAGACCCAGTACTTC. The chain carries TRBV3-1 and TRBJ2-5, with TRBD2 identical over 7 bases. Per the germline V gene, CDR1 is LGHDT and CDR2 is YNNKEL (reference sequence). V was clipped by 3 bases and J by 2 bases; unmatched bases: 6. The CDR3 has 15 amino acids.

This clonotype was seen only a few times. This chain links TRBV12-5 with TRBJ1-1; no definite D call. V lost 4 bases and J lost 1, with 16 bases in between. This CDR3 has 16 residues. Germline CDR1 LGHNT, CDR2 FRNRAP. The CDR3 loop is CASGWFPPGGNTEAFF. The CDR3 nucleotides are TGTGCTAGTGGTTGGTTTCCACCAGGAGGGAACACTGAAGCTTTCTTT.

The V and J genes are TRBV5-1 and TRBJ2-3; 8 nucleotides agree with TRBD2. The CDR3 covers 22 residues. After removal of 1 base from V and 0 bases from J, the junction contained 22 bases not matched to a gene. From germline, CDR1 is SGHRS and CDR2 YFSETQ. CDR3 protein: CASSLTSIRGLAGPPSTDTQYF. The CDR3 DNA sequence: TGCGCCAGCAGCTTGACGAGTATACGGGGGCTAGCGGGTCCTCCTAGCACAGATACGCAGTATTTT.

The V and J genes are TRBV27 and TRBJ2-7, with D perhaps matching TRBD1 or TRBD2 (5 bases each). Germline loops: CDR1 MNHEY, CDR2 SMNVEV (reference sequence). The CDR3 has 14 residues. Deletions cut 5 bases from V and 6 bases from J, with 17 bases between. The CDR3 nucleotides are TGTGCCAGCAGTCTTCCGGGACCACGTGGCGAGCAGTACTTC. Translated: CASSLPGPRGEQYF.

At least ten counts were recorded for this clonotype. The V call is TRBV24-1, the J call TRBJ2-5, with D perhaps matching TRBD2 (6 bases). The CDR3 is made up of 16 amino acids. Germline V gives CDR1 KGHDR, CDR2 SFDVKD. V gave up 2 bases and J gave up 7 bases, with 19 bases separating them. CDR3 coding DNA: TGTGCCACCAGTGATTCGGGGGTGGGACCTAAAGGGACCCAGTACTTC. As protein: CATSDSGVGPKGTQYF.

Only a few counts were recorded for this clonotype. This chain links TRBV12-3 or TRBV12-4 with TRBJ1-2; no definite D call. CDR3 size: 13 residues. Trimming took 3 bases from V and 8 from J, leaving 13 bases between them. CDR3 residues: CASSFGQSKGYTF. DNA for the CDR3: TGTGCCAGCAGTTTTGGGCAGAGTAAGGGCTACACCTTC.

V gene TRBV18 combines with J gene TRBJ2-1, with no clear D. Trimming removed 1 base at V and 5 bases at J, with 12 bases between. The germline CDR1 and CDR2 sequences are KGHSH and LQKENI. CDR3 length equals 15 residues. The CDR3 loop reads CASSPRTRQHNEQFF. The DNA for the CDR3 is TGTGCCAGCTCACCACGGACCCGACAACACAATGAGCAGTTCTTC.

Here the CDR3 DNA reads TGCAGCGCAGCTAGGGGTGTGGACACTGAAGCTTTCTTT. Translating it yields CSAARGVDTEAFF. The chain employs TRBV29-1 and TRBJ1-1, with D possibly matching TRBD1 (5 bases). CDR3 size: 13 residues. Trimming shortened V by 7 bases and J by 3 bases, and 15 bases separated the two germline ends. Germline loops: CDR1 SQVTM, CDR2 ANQGSEA.